This T cell receptor beta chain was observed in a study of shared clonotypes between healthy human individuals. Assay: immunoSEQ multiplex PCR; the TCRdb copy retains only in-frame clones and omits some. The sample has about 2.3 million clones; around 90% are singletons. This clone was found a few times. CDR1 is KGHSH and CDR2 is LQKENI in the germline V gene. This CDR3 has 15 amino acids. Trimming took 5 bases from V and 3 from J; bases not matched to a gene: 10. The rearrangement joins TRBV18 to TRBJ2-7; 7 bases match TRBD2. The sequence came from a man aged 18 to 29 in good health. Some clones in this sample may be carry-over from other donors' samples. Sequencing used naive CD4+ T cells from PBMCs. The subset denotes: CD45RA+ positively selected. DNA of the CDR3: TGTGCCAGCTCATCAGAAGGGACTAACCTCTACGAGCAGTACTTC. Amino acids: CASSSEGTNLYEQYF.